This T cell receptor beta chain derives from a study of radiotherapy plus CTLA-4 blockade in lung cancer. TCRdb's table, derived via immunoSEQ multiplex PCR, lists solely in-frame clones and lacks some. The table includes over 100,000 clones, about 87% detected once. Germline loops: CDR1 SGHAT, CDR2 FQNNGV. Trimming removed 5 bases at V and 3 bases at J, with 20 bases between. This CDR3 has 16 amino acids. The TCR comes from a human donor with non-small cell lung cancer that progressed on radiotherapy plus ipilimumab. The material sequenced was peripheral blood, taken from a patient treated with radiotherapy plus ipilimumab. The rearrangement joins TRBV11-2 to TRBJ2-7, with D maybe TRBD1 (5 bases). CDR3 region: CASSPDSPSFGYEQYF. The DNA of the CDR3 is TGTGCCAGCAGCCCAGACAGCCCCAGCTTTGGCTACGAGCAGTACTTC.